The 10 T cell receptor beta chains in this list originate from one sample, sequenced in a study of a mutant IDH1 vaccine in newly diagnosed glioma. The table came from immunoSEQ multiplex PCR; TCRdb's copy has only in-frame clones and leaves some out. This repertoire shows approximately 35,000 clones, approximately 90% found once; its top ten account for 5.1%. The sample's time point: week 47, end of study. Mutant IDH1 20-mer peptide, at 300 ug, made up each vaccine dose, with topical imiquimod. The antigens for these receptors are not known. The sample was PBMCs, taken from a glioma patient whose treatment included an IDH1 peptide vaccine. These receptors were obtained from a middle-aged woman with glioma.

The chain employs TRBV5-1 and TRBJ2-3; 9 nucleotides align to TRBD2. Unmatched junction bases numbered 11, after V lost 1 base and J lost 5 bases. Germline V gives CDR1 SGHRS, CDR2 YFSETQ. CDR3 length: 17 amino acids. DNA of the CDR3: TGCGCCAGCAGCTTGTACCTAGCGGGGAAGTTTTTAGATACGCAGTATTTT. It specifies CASSLYLAGKFLDTQYF.

The chain uses TRBV30 and TRBJ2-7, with 7 bases lining up with TRBD1. The CDR3 spans 13 residues. CDR1 and CDR2 (germline): GTSNPN, SVGIG (reference sequence). The trim removed 5 bases at V and 2 bases at J, leaving 6 bases unmatched. The CDR3 protein is CAWGQDLAYEQYF. CDR3 bases: TGTGCCTGGGGACAGGACCTCGCCTACGAGCAGTACTTC. Full variable domain (remainder filled in from reference TRBV30 and TRBJ2-7): SQTIHQWPATLVQPVGSPLSLECTVEGTSNPNLYWYRQAAGRGLQLLFYSVGIGQISSEVPQNLSASRPQDRQFILSSKKLLLSDSGFYLCAWGQDLAYEQYFGPGTRLTVT.

The sample holds a few counts of this clone. This sequence joins TRBV11-3 and TRBJ2-1; 10 bases are shared with TRBD2. The CDR3 runs to 13 residues. The V gene end was trimmed by 4 bases and the J gene end by 9 bases; junction bases not matched to a gene: 3. The germline V gene encodes CDR1 SGHNT and CDR2 YENEEA. The CDR3 nucleotides are TGTGCCAGCAGCTCTAGCGGGAGAGGTGAGCAGTTCTTC. Translation gives CASSSSGRGEQFF.

The rearrangement uses TRBV5-5 and TRBJ2-3; D tentatively reads TRBD1 or TRBD2 (6 bases each). This CDR3 is built from 15 residues. Trimming stripped 3 bases from V and 1 base from J, with 12 bases between. Germline values: CDR1 SGHKS, CDR2 YYEKEE (reference sequence). Written as DNA, the CDR3 is TGTGCCAGCAGCTCCACAGGGACTGGCACAGATACGCAGTATTTT. Its protein is CASSSTGTGTDTQYF.

The V gene is TRBV30, the J gene TRBJ2-3; D possibly corresponds to TRBD2 (5 bases). The germline gives CDR1 GTSNPN, CDR2 SVGIG (reference sequence). This CDR3 comprises 13 residues. V lost 3 bases and J 3 bases, leaving 10 bases between the germline ends. The CDR3 bases are TGTGCCTGGAGCCCCGGACTGACAGATACGCAGTATTTT. Amino acids: CAWSPGLTDTQYF.

The chain joins TRBV6-5 to TRBJ2-7; 10 bases map to TRBD1. V dropped 6 bases and J dropped 2; count of bases not matched to a gene: 7. The CDR3 consists of 15 residues. Germline V CDR1 and CDR2: MNHEY, SVGAGI. This CDR3 is CASREPGQGTYEQYF. CDR3 sequence (DNA): TGTGCCAGCAGAGAACCGGGACAGGGGACCTACGAGCAGTACTTC.

The chain combines TRBV6-6 with TRBJ2-1; tentatively, D is TRBD2 (6 bases). V was pared by 6 bases and J by 6 bases, with 15 bases between. This CDR3 comprises 14 residues. CDR1 is MNHNY and CDR2 is SVGAGI in the germline V gene (reference sequence). The CDR3 is CASRGGALTNEQFF. In DNA, the CDR3 is TGTGCCAGCAGGGGGGGTGCCCTAACCAATGAGCAGTTCTTC.

Remarks on this clone: This specimen includes other DNA sequences encoding the same CDR3. V gene TRBV7-2 combines with J gene TRBJ1-2; perhaps TRBD1 as D (5 bases). Germline CDR1 reads SGHTA; CDR2 reads FQGNSA. Trimming left V 5 bases short and J 1 base short, with 8 bases between. The CDR3 extends over 13 amino acids. The CDR3 spells CASSPDSNYGYTF. DNA of the CDR3: TGTGCCAGCAGCCCCGACAGTAACTATGGCTACACCTTC.

The V and J genes are TRBV5-5 and TRBJ1-5; possible D gene TRBD1, 5 bases. Deletions cut 7 bases from V and 2 bases from J, with 10 bases between. The CDR3 totals 13 residues. The germline CDR1 and CDR2 sequences are SGHKS and YYEKEE (reference sequence). CDR3 sequence (DNA): TGTGCCAGCGGGGGGGACGGCAATCAGCCCCAGCATTTT. Amino acid sequence: CASGGDGNQPQHF.

The chain carries TRBV19 and TRBJ2-1; TRBD2 agrees at 7 bases. The CDR3 has 15 amino acids. CDR1 and CDR2 from the germline V gene are LNHDA and SQIVND (reference sequence). V lost 2 bases and J lost 8; bases outside the gene matches: 9. CDR3 residues: CASSIPRTRMDEQFF. DNA for the CDR3: TGTGCCAGTAGTATACCGCGGACTAGAATGGATGAGCAGTTCTTC.